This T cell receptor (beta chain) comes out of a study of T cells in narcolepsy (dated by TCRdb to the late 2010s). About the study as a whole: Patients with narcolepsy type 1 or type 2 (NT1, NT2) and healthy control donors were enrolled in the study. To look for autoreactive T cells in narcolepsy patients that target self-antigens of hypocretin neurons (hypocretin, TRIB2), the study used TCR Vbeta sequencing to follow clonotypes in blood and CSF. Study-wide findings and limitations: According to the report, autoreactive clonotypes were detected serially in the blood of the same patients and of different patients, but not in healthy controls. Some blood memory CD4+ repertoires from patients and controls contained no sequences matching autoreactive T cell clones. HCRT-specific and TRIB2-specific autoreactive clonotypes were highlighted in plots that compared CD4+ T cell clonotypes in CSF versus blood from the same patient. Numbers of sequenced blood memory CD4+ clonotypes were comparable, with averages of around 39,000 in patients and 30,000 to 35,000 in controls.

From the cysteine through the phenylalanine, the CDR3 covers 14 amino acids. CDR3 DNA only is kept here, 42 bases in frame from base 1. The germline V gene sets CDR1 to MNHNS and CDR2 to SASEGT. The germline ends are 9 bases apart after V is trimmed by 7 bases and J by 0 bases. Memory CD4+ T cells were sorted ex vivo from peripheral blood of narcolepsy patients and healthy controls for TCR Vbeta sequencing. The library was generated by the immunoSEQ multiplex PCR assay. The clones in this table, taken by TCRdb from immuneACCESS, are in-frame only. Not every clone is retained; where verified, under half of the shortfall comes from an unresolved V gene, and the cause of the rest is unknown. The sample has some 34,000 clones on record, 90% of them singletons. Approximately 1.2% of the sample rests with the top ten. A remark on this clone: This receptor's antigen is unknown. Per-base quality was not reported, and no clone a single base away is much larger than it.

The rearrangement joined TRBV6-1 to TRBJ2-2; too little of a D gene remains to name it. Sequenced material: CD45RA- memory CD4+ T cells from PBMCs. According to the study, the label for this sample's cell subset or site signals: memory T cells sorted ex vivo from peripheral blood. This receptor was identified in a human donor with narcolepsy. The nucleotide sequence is TGTGCCAGCACAGCCAGTACGAACACCGGGGAGCTGTTTTTT. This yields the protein CASTASTNTGELFF.